The entry that follows covers one T cell receptor (beta chain) sequence. Antigen specificity is unknown. The V and J ends lost 6 bases and 9 bases, in that order; junction bases with no gene match: 6. The CDR3 has 13 amino acids. From germline, CDR1 is LNHDA and CDR2 SQIVND (reference sequence). This specimen comes from a study of immune evolution from preneoplasia to lung adenocarcinoma. The overall study: HLA loss of heterozygosity: less than 9% AIS, more than 14% MIA, roughly 30% ADC, none AAH. Study outcomes and limitations: Normal lung had highest clonality; later lesions appeared denser, more diverse.

Resections took place in Japan or China from 2014 to 2017. Premalignant or tumor cells were enriched by macro-dissection after pathologic assessment. Profiling relied on immunoSEQ multiplex PCR, and the TCRdb table lists in-frame clones only, not all of them. Of 35,000 or so clones detected, roughly four fifths appear once; the ten largest clones hold under 7.5%. The specimen sequenced was FFPE invasive lung adenocarcinoma tissue. The rearrangement joins TRBV19 to TRBJ2-1; 9 bases line up with TRBD1. The sequence was collected from a person between 60 and 69 years old with lung adenocarcinoma. The CDR3 region is CASRPDRGSEQFF. In nucleotides, the CDR3 is TGTGCCAGTAGACCAGACAGGGGGAGTGAGCAGTTCTTC. Combining the CDR3 with reference TRBV19 and TRBJ2-1 gives the whole variable domain DGGITQSPKYLFRKEGQNVTLSCEQNLNHDAMYWYRQDPGQGLRLIYYSQIVNDFQKGDIAEGYSVSREKKESFPLTVTSAQKNPTAFYLCASRPDRGSEQFFGPGTRLTVL.